What follows describes a single T cell receptor beta chain. TCR beta CDR3 regions were amplified from RNA. First-round RT-PCR with HTBI primers amplified the TCR CDR3 region. TCRdb itself ran the multiplex PCR reads through MiXCR, one entry per CDR3 protein. The sample has about 380,000 distinct CDR3 sequences; about 18% are singletons. These data belong to a study of T cells in Graves' hyperthyroidism and ophthalmopathy. Germline V CDR1 and CDR2: SGHVS, FQNEAQ. The CDR3 covers 16 residues. The V segment lost 5 bases and the J segment 5 bases; nucleotides outside the gene matches: 14. The rearrangement links TRBV7-8 to TRBJ2-5; 7 nucleotides match TRBD2. What was sequenced was blood. This TCR derives from a man aged 18 to 29 with Graves' ophthalmopathy. The CDR3, as DNA: TGTGCCAGCAGCCCTATACCAGCGGGGTGGGAGGAGACCCAGTACTTC. This gives the protein CASSPIPAGWEETQYF.